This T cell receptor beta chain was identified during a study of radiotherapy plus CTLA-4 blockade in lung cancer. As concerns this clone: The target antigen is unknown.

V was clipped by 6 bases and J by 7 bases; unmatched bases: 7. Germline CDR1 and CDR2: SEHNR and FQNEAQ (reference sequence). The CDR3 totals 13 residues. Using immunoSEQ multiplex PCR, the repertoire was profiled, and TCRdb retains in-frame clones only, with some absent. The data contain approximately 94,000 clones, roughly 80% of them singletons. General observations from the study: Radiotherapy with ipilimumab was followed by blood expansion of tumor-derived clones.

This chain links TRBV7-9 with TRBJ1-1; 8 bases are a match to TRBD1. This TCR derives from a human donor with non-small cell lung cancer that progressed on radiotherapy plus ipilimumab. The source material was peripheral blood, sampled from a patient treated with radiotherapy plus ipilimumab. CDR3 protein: CASSQTGDSEAFF. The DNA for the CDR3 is TGTGCCAGCAGTCAGACAGGGGATAGTGAAGCTTTCTTT.